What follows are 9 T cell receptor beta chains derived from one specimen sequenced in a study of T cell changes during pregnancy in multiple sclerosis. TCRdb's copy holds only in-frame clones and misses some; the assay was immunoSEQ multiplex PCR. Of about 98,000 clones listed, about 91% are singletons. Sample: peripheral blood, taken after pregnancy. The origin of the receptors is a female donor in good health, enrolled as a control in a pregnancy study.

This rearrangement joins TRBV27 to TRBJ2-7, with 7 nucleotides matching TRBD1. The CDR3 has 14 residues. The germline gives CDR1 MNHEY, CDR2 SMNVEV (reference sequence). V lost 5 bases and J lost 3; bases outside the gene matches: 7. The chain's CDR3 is CASSSWGQNYEQYF. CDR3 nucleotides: TGTGCCAGCAGTAGTTGGGGACAGAACTACGAGCAGTACTTC.

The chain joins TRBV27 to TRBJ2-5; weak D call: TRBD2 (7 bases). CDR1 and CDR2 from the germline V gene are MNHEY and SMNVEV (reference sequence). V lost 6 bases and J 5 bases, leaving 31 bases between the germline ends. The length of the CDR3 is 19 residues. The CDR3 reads CASSPTSIFVRGGRETQYF. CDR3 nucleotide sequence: TGTGCCAGCAGCCCGACTTCGATCTTCGTCAGGGGAGGGAGGGAGACCCAGTACTTC.

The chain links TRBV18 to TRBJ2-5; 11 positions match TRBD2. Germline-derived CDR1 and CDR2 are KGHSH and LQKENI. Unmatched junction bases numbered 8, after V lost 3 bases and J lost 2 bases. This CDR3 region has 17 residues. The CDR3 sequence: CASSPPGLAGQQETQYF. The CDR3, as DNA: TGTGCCAGCTCACCTCCTGGACTAGCGGGCCAACAAGAGACCCAGTACTTC.

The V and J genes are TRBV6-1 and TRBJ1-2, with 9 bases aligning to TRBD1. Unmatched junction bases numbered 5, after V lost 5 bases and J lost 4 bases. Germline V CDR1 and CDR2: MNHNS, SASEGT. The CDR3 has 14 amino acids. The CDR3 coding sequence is TGTGCCAGCAGTTTAACAGGGGGCGGCTATGGCTACACCTTC. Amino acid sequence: CASSLTGGGYGYTF.

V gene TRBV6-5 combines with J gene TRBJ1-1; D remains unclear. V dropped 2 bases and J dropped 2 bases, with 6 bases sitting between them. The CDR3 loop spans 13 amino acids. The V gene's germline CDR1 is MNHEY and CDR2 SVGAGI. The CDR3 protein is CASSYRTNTEAFF. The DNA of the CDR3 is TGTGCCAGCAGTTACAGAACAAACACTGAAGCTTTCTTT.

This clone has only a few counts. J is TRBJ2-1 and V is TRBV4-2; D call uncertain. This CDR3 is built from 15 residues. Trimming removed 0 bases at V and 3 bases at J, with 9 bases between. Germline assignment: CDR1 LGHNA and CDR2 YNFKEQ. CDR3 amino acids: CASSQDYYNYNEQFF. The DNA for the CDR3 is TGTGCCAGCAGCCAAGATTATTACAACTACAATGAGCAGTTCTTC.

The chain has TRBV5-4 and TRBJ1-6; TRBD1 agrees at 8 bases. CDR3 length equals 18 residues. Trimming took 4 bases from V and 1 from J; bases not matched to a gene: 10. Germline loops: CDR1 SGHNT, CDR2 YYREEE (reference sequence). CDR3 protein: CASSPGQGLGSYNSPLHF. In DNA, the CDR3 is TGTGCCAGCAGCCCCGGACAGGGTTTAGGGTCCTATAATTCACCCCTCCACTTT.

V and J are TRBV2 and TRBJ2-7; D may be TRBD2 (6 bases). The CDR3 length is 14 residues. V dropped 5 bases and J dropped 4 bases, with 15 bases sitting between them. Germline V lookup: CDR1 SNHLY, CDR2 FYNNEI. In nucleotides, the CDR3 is TGTGCCAGCAGTCGGACTACCCTGCTATACGAGCAGTACTTC. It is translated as CASSRTTLLYEQYF.

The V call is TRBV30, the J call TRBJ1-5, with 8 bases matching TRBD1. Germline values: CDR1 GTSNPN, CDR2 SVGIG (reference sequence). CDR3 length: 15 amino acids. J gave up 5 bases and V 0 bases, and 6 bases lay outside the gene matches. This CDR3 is CAWSVGDRRDQPQHF. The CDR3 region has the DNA TGTGCCTGGAGTGTAGGGGACAGGAGGGATCAGCCCCAGCATTTT.